This T cell receptor (beta chain) is from a study of cytomegalovirus exposure and HLA in healthy donors. In the study overall: Previous work identified some 120 million unique TCR beta sequences from around 180 million T cells.

General study results and limits: Reportedly, fewer N-insertions than the approximately 700-donor mean appeared in an Asian-associated ancestry cluster in a later analysis. Apart from CMV serostatus, no immune exposure information was available.

PCR involved 60 Vbeta and 13 Jbeta primers. Sequenced by immunoSEQ multiplex PCR; TCRdb stores in-frame clones only, minus some. There are about 150,000 clones in the sample; 70% to 90% occur only once, and roughly 2.4% lies in the top ten. In the case of this clone: The target antigen is unknown.

The origin of this receptor is a woman aged 18-30 years in good health and CMV-seronegative. The specimen sequenced was PBMCs.

CDR3 amino acids: CASSIPDRGEMGNQPQHF. The CDR3 DNA reads TGTGCCAGTAGTATCCCCGACAGGGGGGAGATGGGCAATCAGCCCCAGCATTTT. The J gene is TRBJ1-5, the V gene TRBV19; 9 bases map to TRBD1. Germline V gene sequence: CDR1 LNHDA, CDR2 SQIVND (reference sequence). V gave up 3 bases and J gave up 2 bases; unmatched junction bases: 11. The CDR3 is 18 amino acids.